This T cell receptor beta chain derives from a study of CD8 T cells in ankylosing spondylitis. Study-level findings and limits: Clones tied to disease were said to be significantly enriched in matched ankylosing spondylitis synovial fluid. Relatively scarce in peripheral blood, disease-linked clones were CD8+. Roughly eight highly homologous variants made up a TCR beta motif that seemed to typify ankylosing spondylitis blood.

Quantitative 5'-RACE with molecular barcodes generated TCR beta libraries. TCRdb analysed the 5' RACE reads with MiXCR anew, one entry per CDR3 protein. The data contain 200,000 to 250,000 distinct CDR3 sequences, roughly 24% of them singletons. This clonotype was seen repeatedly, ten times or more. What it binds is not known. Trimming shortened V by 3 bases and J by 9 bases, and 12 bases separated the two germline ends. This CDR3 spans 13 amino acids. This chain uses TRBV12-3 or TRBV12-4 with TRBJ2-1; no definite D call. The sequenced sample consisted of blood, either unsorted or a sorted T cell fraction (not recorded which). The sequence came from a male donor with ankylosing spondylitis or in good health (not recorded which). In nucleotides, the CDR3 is TGTGCCAGCAGTTTTACTGGCTACGGTGAGCAGTTCTTC. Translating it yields CASSFTGYGEQFF.